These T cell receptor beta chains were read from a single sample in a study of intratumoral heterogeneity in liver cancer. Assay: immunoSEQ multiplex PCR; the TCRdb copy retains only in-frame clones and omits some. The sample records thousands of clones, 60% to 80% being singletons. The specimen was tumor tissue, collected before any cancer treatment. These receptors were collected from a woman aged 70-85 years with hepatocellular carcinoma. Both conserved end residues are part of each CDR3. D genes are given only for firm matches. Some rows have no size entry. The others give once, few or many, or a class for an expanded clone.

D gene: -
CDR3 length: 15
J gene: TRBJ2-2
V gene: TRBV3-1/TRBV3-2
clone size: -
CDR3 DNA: TGTGCCAGCAGCCAAGATGGATCGGAATTCTCGTCGGTGTTTTTT
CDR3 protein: CASSQDGSEFSSVFF

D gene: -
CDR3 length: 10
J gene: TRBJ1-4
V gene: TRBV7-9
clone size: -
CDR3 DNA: TGTGCCAGTGAAGATGAAAAACTGTTTTTT
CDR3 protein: CASEDEKLFF

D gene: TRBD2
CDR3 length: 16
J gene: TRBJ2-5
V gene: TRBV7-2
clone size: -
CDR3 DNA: TGTGCCAGCAGCCCAGCGGGGCTAGCGGGAACGGAGACCCAGTACTTC
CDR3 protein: CASSPAGLAGTETQYF

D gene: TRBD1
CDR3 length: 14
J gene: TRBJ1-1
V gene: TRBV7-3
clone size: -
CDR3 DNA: TGTGCCAGCAGCTTAACTCCAGGGGGCACTGAAGCTTTCTTT
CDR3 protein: CASSLTPGGTEAFF

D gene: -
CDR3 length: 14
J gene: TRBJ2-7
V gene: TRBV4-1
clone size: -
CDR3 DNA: TGCGCCAGCAGCCAAGATAACAGTCCCTACGAGCAGTACTTC
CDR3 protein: CASSQDNSPYEQYF

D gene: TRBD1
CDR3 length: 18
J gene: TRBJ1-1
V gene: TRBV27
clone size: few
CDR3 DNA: TGTGCCAGCAGTAATCGAGGGACAGGGGGAATTAGGGACACTGAAGCTTTCTTT
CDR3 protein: CASSNRGTGGIRDTEAFF

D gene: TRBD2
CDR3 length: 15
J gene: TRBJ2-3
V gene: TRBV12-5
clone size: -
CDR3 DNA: TGTGCTAGTGCTCCAGGACTAGCGGGAGCCGATACGCAGTATTTT
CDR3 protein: CASAPGLAGADTQYF

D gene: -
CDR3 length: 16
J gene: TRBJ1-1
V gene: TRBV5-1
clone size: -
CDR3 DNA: TGCGCCAGTAGCAGTACCCCGTCAAGCATGAACACTGAAGCTTTCTTT
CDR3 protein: CASSSTPSSMNTEAFF

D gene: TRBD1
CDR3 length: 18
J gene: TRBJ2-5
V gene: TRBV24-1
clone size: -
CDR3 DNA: TGTGCCACCAGTGATCCCCTGGGACAGGGAGGAGAGGGAGAGACCCAGTACTTC
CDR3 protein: CATSDPLGQGGEGETQYF

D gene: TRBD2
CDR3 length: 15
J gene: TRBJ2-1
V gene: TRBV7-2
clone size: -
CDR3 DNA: TGTGCCAGCAGCAGGGATAGGACTAGAAAGTACGAGCAGTTCTTC
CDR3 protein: CASSRDRTRKYEQFF

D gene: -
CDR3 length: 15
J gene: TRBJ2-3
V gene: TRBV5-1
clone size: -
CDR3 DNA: TGCGCCAGCAGCTTGGAATTTAGGAACACAGATACGCAGTATTTT
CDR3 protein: CASSLEFRNTDTQYF

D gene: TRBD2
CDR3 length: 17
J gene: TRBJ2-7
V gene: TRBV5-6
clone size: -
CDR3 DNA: TGTGCCAGCAGCTTGGGGACTAGCGGGGTGAGCTCCTACGAGCAGTACTTC
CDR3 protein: CASSLGTSGVSSYEQYF

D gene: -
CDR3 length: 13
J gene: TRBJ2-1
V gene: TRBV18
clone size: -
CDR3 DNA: TGTGCCAGCTCACCAGGGCGCAACAATGAGCAGTTCTTC
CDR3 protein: CASSPGRNNEQFF

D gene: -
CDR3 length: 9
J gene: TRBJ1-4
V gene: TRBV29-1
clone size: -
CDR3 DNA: TGCAGCGGCCATGAAAAACTGTTTTTT
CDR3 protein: CSGHEKLFF

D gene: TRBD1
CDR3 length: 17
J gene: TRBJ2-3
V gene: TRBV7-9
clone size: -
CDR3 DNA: TGTGCCAGCAGCCCTCATGGGGGGACAGGGCCCACAGATACGCAGTATTTT
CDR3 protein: CASSPHGGTGPTDTQYF

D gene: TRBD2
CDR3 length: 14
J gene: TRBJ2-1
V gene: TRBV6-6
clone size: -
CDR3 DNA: TGTGCCAGTCAGACTAGCGGGAGCTCCAATGAGCAGTTCTTC
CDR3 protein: CASQTSGSSNEQFF

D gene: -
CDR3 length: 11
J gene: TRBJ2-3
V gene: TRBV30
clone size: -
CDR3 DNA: TGTGCCTGGAGTGTACCAGATACGCAGTATTTT
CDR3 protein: CAWSVPDTQYF

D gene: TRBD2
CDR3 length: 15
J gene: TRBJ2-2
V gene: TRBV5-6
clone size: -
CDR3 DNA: TGTGCCAGCAGCTTGTTGCGGGAGATCACCGGGGAGCTGTTTTTT
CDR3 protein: CASSLLREITGELFF

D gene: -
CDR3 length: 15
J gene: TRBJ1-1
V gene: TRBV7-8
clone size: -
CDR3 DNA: TGTGCCAGCAGCTCGGTGCAGGCTGCGAACACTGAAGCTTTCTTT
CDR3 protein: CASSSVQAANTEAFF

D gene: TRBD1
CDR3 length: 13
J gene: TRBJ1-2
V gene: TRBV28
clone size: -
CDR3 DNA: TGTGCCAGCAGTCTCACAGGGGGTTATGGCTACACCTTC
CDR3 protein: CASSLTGGYGYTF

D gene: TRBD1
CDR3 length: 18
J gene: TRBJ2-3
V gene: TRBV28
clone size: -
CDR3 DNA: TGTGCCAGCAGTACCGGGACAGGGTTGCACCGGTACACAGATACGCAGTATTTT
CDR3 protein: CASSTGTGLHRYTDTQYF

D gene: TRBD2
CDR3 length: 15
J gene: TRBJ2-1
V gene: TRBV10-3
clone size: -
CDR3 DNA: TGTGCCATCAGGGGGACTAGCGGGAATTCGAATGAGCAGTTCTTC
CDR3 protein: CAIRGTSGNSNEQFF

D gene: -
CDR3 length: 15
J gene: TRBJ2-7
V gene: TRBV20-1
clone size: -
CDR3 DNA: TGCAGTGCTAGTCCCATTCAGCGGACCAACTACGAGCAGTACTTC
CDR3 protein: CSASPIQRTNYEQYF

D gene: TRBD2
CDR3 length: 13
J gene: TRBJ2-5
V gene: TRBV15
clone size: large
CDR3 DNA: TGTGCCACCAGCAGAGAGGGGGGGGAAAGCCAGTACTTC
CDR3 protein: CATSREGGESQYF

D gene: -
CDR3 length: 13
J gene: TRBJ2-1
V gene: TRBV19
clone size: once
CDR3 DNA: TGTGCCAGTAGTCTAGCTTCCTACAATGAGCAGTTCTTC
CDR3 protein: CASSLASYNEQFF

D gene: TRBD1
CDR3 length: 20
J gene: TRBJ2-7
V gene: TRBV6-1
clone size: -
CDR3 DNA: TGTGCCAGCAGTGAAGTTTTTGTGAGGTTTCGGGACAGGGGGGACTACGAGCAGTACTTC
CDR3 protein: CASSEVFVRFRDRGDYEQYF

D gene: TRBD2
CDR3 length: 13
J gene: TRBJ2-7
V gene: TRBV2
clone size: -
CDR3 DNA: TGTGCCACAGAAAGCGGGGCCTCCTACGAGCAGTACTTC
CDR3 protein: CATESGASYEQYF

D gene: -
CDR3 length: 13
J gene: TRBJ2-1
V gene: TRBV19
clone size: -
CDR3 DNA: TGTGCCAGTAGTATAAACCGGCGGAATGAGCAGTTCTTC
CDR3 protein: CASSINRRNEQFF

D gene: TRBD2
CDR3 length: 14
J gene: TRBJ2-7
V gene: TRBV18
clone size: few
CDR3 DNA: TGTGCCAGCTCACCTCAGACTAGCGGGAGCGAGCAGTACTTC
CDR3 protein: CASSPQTSGSEQYF

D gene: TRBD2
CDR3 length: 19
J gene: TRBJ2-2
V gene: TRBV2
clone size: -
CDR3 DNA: TGTGCCAGCAGTGATCGGGGCTCCCCGGGACTAGAAAACACCGGGGAGCTGTTTTTT
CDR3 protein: CASSDRGSPGLENTGELFF

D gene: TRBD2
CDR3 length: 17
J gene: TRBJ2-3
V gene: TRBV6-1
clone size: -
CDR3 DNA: TGTGCCAGCAGTGAAGGTGTTAGCGGGAGACCCACAGATACGCAGTATTTT
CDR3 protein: CASSEGVSGRPTDTQYF

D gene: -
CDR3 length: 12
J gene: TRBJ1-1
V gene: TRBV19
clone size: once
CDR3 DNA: TGTGCCAGTAGTAGGGGGACCATGACAGCTTTCTTT
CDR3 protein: CASSRGTMTAFF

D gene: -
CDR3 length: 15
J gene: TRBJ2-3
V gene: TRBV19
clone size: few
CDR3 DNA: TGTGCCAGTAGTGGGTCCCAGGGTCAGCCAGATACGCAGTATTTT
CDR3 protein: CASSGSQGQPDTQYF

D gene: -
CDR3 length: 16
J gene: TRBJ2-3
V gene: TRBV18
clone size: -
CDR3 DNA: TGTGCCAGCTCACCAGCCTTGGCAGCTAGCACAGATACGCAGTATTTT
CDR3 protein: CASSPALAASTDTQYF

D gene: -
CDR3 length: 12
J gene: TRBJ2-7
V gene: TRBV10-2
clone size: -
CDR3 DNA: TGCGCCAGCAGTGAGCGGGCACAAGAGCAGTACTTC
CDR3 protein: CASSERAQEQYF

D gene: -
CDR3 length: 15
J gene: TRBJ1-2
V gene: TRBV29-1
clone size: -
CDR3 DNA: TGCAGCGTTGAAGTAGGCTCAGGGAGTATCTATGGCTACACCTTC
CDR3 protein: CSVEVGSGSIYGYTF

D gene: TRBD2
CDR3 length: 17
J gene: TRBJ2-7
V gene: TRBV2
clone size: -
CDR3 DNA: TGTGCCAGCAGAGCGGGACTAGCGGGAGGAGGGCTCCTCGAGCAGTACTTC
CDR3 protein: CASRAGLAGGGLLEQYF

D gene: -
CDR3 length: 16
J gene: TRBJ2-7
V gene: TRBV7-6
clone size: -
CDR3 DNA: TGTGCCAGCAGCTTATCTACCGGGACACGATCCTACGAGCAGTACTTC
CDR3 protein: CASSLSTGTRSYEQYF

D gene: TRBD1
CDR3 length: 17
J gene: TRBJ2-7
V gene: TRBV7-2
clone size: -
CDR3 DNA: TGTGCCAGCAGCTTAGGAAGACAGGGGAACCCCTCCTACGAGCAGTACTTC
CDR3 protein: CASSLGRQGNPSYEQYF

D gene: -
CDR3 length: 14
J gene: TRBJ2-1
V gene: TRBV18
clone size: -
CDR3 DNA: TGTGCCAGCTCACCACCTAGCTCCTACAATGAGCAGTTCTTC
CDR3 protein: CASSPPSSYNEQFF

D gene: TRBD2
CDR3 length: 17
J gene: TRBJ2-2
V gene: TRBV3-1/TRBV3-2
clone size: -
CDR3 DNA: TGTGCCAGCAGTCATTCTAGACTAGCGGGAGAAACCGGGGAGCTGTTTTTT
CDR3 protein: CASSHSRLAGETGELFF

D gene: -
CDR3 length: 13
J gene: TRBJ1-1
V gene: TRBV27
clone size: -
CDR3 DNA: TGTGCCAGCAGTCCTGAGAGGGGACGTGAAGCTTTCTTT
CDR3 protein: CASSPERGREAFF